The 2 T cell receptor beta chains presented below share a single source sample, sequenced in a study of T cell responses to AZD1222 COVID-19 vaccine. Repertoires were generated with immunoSEQ multiplex PCR, while TCRdb's copy carries only in-frame clones and drops some. The table lists around 75,000 clones, about 85% of them singletons. The sample here was peripheral blood, taken on day 0 of AZD1222 vaccination. The receptors originated from an adult in good health.

This clone was picked up one time. The chain employs TRBV5-4 and TRBJ1-2; no firm D call. V dropped 0 bases and J dropped 8 bases, with 14 bases sitting between them. Germline V lookup: CDR1 SGHNT, CDR2 YYREEE (reference sequence). This CDR3 is built from 14 residues. CDR3 sequence reads: CASSLGLDSEGYTF. As DNA, the CDR3 is TGTGCCAGCAGCTTGGGGTTGGATTCGGAAGGCTACACCTTC.

This chain links TRBV30 with TRBJ1-1; D unresolved. The ends were cut back, 2 bases at V and 3 bases at J, with 10 bases in the middle. This CDR3 spans 13 amino acids. Germline V CDR1 and CDR2: GTSNPN, SVGIG (reference sequence). CDR3 residues: CAWSRVAYTEAFF. The CDR3, as DNA: TGTGCCTGGAGTAGGGTGGCTTACACTGAAGCTTTCTTT.